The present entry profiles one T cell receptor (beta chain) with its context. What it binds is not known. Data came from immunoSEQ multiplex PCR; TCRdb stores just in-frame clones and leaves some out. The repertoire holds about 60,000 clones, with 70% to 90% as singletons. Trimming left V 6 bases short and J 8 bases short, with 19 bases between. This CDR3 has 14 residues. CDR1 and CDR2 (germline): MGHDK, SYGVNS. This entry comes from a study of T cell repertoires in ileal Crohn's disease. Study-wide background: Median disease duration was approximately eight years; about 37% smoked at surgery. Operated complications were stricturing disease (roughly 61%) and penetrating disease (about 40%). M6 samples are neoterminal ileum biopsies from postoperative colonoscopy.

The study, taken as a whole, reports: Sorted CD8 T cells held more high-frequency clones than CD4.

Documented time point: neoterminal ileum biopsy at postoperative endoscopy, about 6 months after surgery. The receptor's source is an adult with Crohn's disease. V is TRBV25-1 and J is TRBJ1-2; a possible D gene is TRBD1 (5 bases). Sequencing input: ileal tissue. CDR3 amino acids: CASSGRGRVGGYTF. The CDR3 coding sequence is TGTGCCAGCAGCGGAAGGGGCAGGGTAGGAGGCTACACCTTC.